The 15 T cell receptor beta chains listed next were all sequenced from one sample in a study of T cells after yellow fever vaccination. MiXCR was run by TCRdb on the 5' RACE reads, yielding one entry per CDR3 protein. This sample has 500,000 to 650,000 distinct CDR3 sequences, with less than 15% found just once. This specimen was PBMCs, taken on the day of the yellow fever booster vaccination. All receptors come from a man under 40 who received the YFV17D yellow fever vaccine.

This clonotype was counted only a few times. This chain joins TRBV10-2 and TRBJ2-4; D might be TRBD2 (5 bases). Between the trimmed V and J ends, which lost 3 bases and 1 base, there was a span of 7 bases. CDR1 and CDR2 (germline): WSHSY, SAAADI. CDR3 length: 14 amino acids. The CDR3 here is CASSDSGAKNIQYF. The CDR3 DNA sequence: TGCGCCAGCAGTGATTCGGGGGCCAAAAACATTCAGTACTTC.

The table lists this clonotype with a count of one. The chain links TRBV14 to TRBJ2-5; 9 nucleotides agree with TRBD2. The CDR3 sequence is 16 residues long. V lost 0 bases to trimming and J lost 4 bases; unmatched junction nucleotides: 6. Germline-derived CDR1 and CDR2 are SGHDN and FVKESK. The DNA for the CDR3 is TGTGCCAGCAGCCAAGAAAGAGCGGGAGGAGCAGAGACCCAGTACTTC. Encoded protein: CASSQERAGGAETQYF.

V is TRBV7-8 and J is TRBJ2-7; TRBD2 matches 9 bases. The CDR3 is 12 amino acids. Germline values: CDR1 SGHVS, CDR2 FQNEAQ. The ends lost 10 bases at V and 2 bases at J; junction bases unmatched: 3. CDR3 sequence reads: CATRTSAYEQYF. The CDR3 coding sequence is TGTGCCACCCGGACTAGCGCCTACGAGCAGTACTTC. The full variable domain, rest sourced from reference TRBV7-8 and TRBJ2-7, is GAGVSQSPRYKVAKRGQDVALRCDPISGHVSLFWYQQALGQGPEFLTYFQNEAQLDKSGLPSDRFFAERPEGSVSTLKIQRTQQEDSAVYLCATRTSAYEQYFGPGTRLTVT.

DNA of the CDR3: TGTGCCAGCAGCTTAGCGCGGACTACTTCCTACAATGAGCAGTTCTTC. Encoded protein: CASSLARTTSYNEQFF. The chain has TRBV7-2 and TRBJ2-1, with D maybe TRBD2 (6 bases). Germline CDR1 SGHTA, CDR2 FQGNSA. The CDR3 contains 16 residues. V lost 0 bases and J lost 1, with 10 bases in between.

This clonotype turned up a few times. The chain couples TRBV4-3 to TRBJ2-7; a weak D match, TRBD2 (6 bases). Deletions cut 0 bases from V and 4 bases from J, with 13 bases between. CDR3 size: 15 residues. In germline, CDR1 is LGHNA, CDR2 YSLEER. The CDR3 loop reads CASSQDKTSFYEQYF. As DNA, the CDR3 is TGCGCCAGCAGCCAAGATAAAACTAGCTTTTACGAGCAGTACTTC.

The rearrangement links TRBV3-1 to TRBJ2-1, with D uncertain. The V and J ends lost 7 bases and 7 bases respectively, with 8 bases between them. The CDR3 covers 11 residues. Germline V lookup: CDR1 LGHDT, CDR2 YNNKEL (reference sequence). CDR3 sequence (DNA): TGTGCCAGCAAAAGGCTTAATGAGCAGTTCTTC. It translates to CASKRLNEQFF.

This chain uses TRBV10-3 with TRBJ2-1; weak D call: TRBD1 (6 bases). Trimming removed 6 bases at V and 10 bases at J, with 16 bases between. Germline V lookup: CDR1 ENHRY, CDR2 SYGVKD. The CDR3 loop spans 13 amino acids. This CDR3 reads CAISLDSYQEQFF. DNA for the CDR3: TGTGCCATCAGCCTGGACAGCTACCAGGAGCAGTTCTTC.

Only a few counts were recorded for this clonotype. J is TRBJ1-5 and V is TRBV6-2 or TRBV6-3; D gene unclear. CDR1 and CDR2 (germline): MNHEY, SVGEGT. V lost 2 bases and J 5 bases, leaving 10 bases between the germline ends. This CDR3 spans 14 amino acids. The CDR3 here is CASSYESNYQPQHF. Here the CDR3 DNA reads TGTGCCAGCAGTTACGAGTCGAATTATCAGCCCCAGCATTTT.

This clonotype was seen a few times. The chain has TRBV9 and TRBJ2-3, with TRBD2 identical over 10 bases. The CDR3 has 15 residues. The ends lost 2 bases at V and 5 bases at J; junction bases unmatched: 5. Germline CDR1 and CDR2: SGDLS and YYNGEE. For the CDR3, the DNA is TGTGCCAGCAGCGTTTTAGCGGGAGGTGAAGATACGCAGTATTTT. Encoded protein: CASSVLAGGEDTQYF.

This clonotype has more than one count but fewer than ten. The chain links TRBV9 to TRBJ1-2; D is unclear. V shed 4 bases and J shed 4 bases, with 11 bases lying between them. Per germline, CDR1 SGDLS and CDR2 YYNGEE. This CDR3 region has 13 residues. The CDR3 DNA sequence: TGTGCCAGCAGCCCCCGGGTGGGCTATGGCTACACCTTC. Its translation: CASSPRVGYGYTF.

CDR3 coding DNA: TGTGCCAGCAGCCTAGCGGGTTCGCGGAGCTCCTACGAGCAGTACTTC. Its translation is CASSLAGSRSSYEQYF. The chain carries TRBV5-4 and TRBJ2-7; 8 bases map to TRBD2. The germline CDR1 and CDR2 sequences are SGHNT and YYREEE (reference sequence). V dropped 4 bases and J dropped 0; count of bases not matched to a gene: 9. The CDR3 loop spans 16 amino acids.

With respect to this clonotype: Lacking the conserved final phenylalanine or tryptophan, this CDR3 likely reflects a read error. The chain carries TRBV6-2 or TRBV6-3 and TRBJ2-7; D possibly corresponds to TRBD1 (6 bases). The CDR3 runs 12 residues. V was pared by 8 bases and J by 2 bases, with 10 bases between. Germline-derived CDR1 and CDR2 are MNHEY and SVGEGT. The CDR3: CASGDKAYEQYL. CDR3 nucleotide sequence: TGTGCCAGCGGGGACAAGGCCTACGAGCAGTACTTA.

The sample holds a few counts of this clonotype. V and J are TRBV14 and TRBJ2-2; 8 nucleotides align to TRBD1. CDR1 is SGHDN, CDR2 FVKESK, per germline. The CDR3 covers 17 residues. V gave up 4 bases and J gave up 5 bases; unmatched junction bases: 12. CDR3 nucleotides: TGTGCCAGCAGCCCTCGATCTTGGACAGGGTGGACCGGGGAGCTGTTTTTT. Translated, it gives CASSPRSWTGWTGELFF.

V and J are TRBV20-1 and TRBJ2-5; a weak D match, TRBD1 (5 bases). The germline gives CDR1 DFQATT, CDR2 SNEGSKA (reference sequence). CDR3 size: 14 residues. In nucleotides, the CDR3 is TGCATGCTTTTCAGGGCGGCTAGTCAAGAGACCCAGTACTTC. Residues: CMLFRAASQETQYF.

In its sample, this clonotype was seen many times. The chain links TRBV5-6 to TRBJ2-3, with 11 positions matching TRBD2. The CDR3 spans 18 residues. Per the germline V gene, CDR1 is SGHDT and CDR2 is YYEEEE. The V and J ends lost 2 bases and 3 bases, in that order; junction bases with no gene match: 11. As DNA, the CDR3 is TGTGCCAGCAGCTTCTATACAGCGCTAGCGGGAGGAACAGATACGCAGTATTTT. It yields the protein CASSFYTALAGGTDTQYF.